This TCR beta chain was identified during a study of CD8 T cells in ankylosing spondylitis. Study-wide findings and caveats: Earlier authors reported some of these motif variants in reactive arthritis synovial fluid and blood. What appeared characteristic of ankylosing spondylitis blood was a TCR beta motif of eight highly homologous variants. It was reported that disease-linked clones were significantly enriched in matched ankylosing spondylitis synovial fluid.

One entry per CDR3 protein, called by TCRdb with MiXCR from the 5' RACE reads. The sample yields over 95,000 distinct CDR3 sequences, about 8.5% seen once. V was clipped by 4 bases and J by 3 bases, with 16 bases between them. This CDR3 region has 16 residues. CDR1 and CDR2 (germline): SGHRS, YFSETQ. This clonotype showed up many times. Antigen specificity is unknown. The rearrangement uses TRBV5-1 and TRBJ2-2; unclear D gene. The receptor's source is a male donor with ankylosing spondylitis or in good health (not recorded which). Source material: blood, either unsorted or a sorted T cell fraction (not recorded which). This chain's CDR3 is CASSPAAEPYTGELFF. The CDR3 coding sequence is TGCGCCAGCAGCCCGGCGGCAGAACCATACACCGGGGAGCTGTTTTTT.